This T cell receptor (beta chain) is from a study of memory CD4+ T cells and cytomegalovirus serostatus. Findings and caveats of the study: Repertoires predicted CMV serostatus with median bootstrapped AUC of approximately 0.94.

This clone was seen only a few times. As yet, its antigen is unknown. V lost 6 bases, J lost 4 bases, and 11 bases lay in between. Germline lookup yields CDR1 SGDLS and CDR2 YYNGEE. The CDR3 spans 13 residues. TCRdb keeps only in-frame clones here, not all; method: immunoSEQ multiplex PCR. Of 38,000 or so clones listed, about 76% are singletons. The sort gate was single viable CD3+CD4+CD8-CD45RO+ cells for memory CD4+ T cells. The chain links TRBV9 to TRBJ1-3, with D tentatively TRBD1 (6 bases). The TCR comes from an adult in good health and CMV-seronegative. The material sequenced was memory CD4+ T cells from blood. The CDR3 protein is CASKPGAGNTIYF. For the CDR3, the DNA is TGTGCCAGCAAACCGGGGGCGGGAAACACCATATATTTT.